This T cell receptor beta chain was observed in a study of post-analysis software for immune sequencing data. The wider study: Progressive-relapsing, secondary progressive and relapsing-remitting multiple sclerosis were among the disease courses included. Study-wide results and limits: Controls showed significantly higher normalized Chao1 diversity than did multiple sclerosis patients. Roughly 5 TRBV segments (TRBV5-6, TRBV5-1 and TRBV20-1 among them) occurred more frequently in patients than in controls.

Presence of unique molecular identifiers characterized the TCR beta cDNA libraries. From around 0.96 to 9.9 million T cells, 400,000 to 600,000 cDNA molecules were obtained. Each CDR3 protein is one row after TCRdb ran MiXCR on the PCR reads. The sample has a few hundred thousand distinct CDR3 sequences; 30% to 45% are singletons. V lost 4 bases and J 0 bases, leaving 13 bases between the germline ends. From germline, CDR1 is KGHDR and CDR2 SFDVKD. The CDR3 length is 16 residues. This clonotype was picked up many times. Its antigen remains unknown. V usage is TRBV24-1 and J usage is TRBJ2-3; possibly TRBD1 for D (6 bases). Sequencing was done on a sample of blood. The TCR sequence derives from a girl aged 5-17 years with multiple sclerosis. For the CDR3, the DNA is TGTGCCACCAGTGAGGCAGGGGTCCCTAGCACAGATACGCAGTATTTT. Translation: CATSEAGVPSTDTQYF.